These 18 T cell receptor beta chains were sequenced from one sample in a study of Ad26.COV2.S vaccination and SARS-CoV-2 variants. As to treatment: around 19 received Ad26.COV2.S at low or high dose, single or two shots; 5 received placebo; per-sample allocation not given. It was on day 63 after the first vaccine or placebo injection that samples were taken. The data were produced by immunoSEQ multiplex PCR, yet TCRdb's version contains in-frame clones alone and is incomplete. The sample includes about 350,000 clones, about 85% seen only once; the top ten take about 3.3%. The sample here was peripheral blood, taken in a trial of Ad26.COV2.S vaccine versus placebo. All receptors derive from a person between 18 and 60 years old who received the Ad26.COV2.S COVID-19 vaccine or a placebo.

This clone was seen a few times. This chain uses TRBV24-1 with TRBJ2-3; 8 nucleotides match TRBD2. From germline, CDR1 is KGHDR and CDR2 SFDVKD. J was trimmed by 1 base and V by 6 bases; bases with no gene match: 5. The CDR3 is 15 residues long. CDR3 nucleotide sequence: TGTGCCACCAGTAATAGCGGGGCCGGCACAGATACGCAGTATTTT. This sequence encodes CATSNSGAGTDTQYF.

V and J are TRBV27 and TRBJ1-1; the D gene is possibly TRBD1 (6 bases). In germline, CDR1 is MNHEY, CDR2 SMNVEV (reference sequence). Between the trimmed V and J ends, which lost 5 bases and 3 bases, there was a span of 16 bases. The CDR3 is made up of 15 amino acids. The CDR3 here is CASSPIRGRDTEAFF. CDR3 nucleotides: TGTGCCAGCAGTCCGATCCGGGGGCGGGACACTGAAGCTTTCTTT.

This clone came up once. J is TRBJ1-5 and V is TRBV20-1; 8 bases align to TRBD1. The CDR3 spans 14 residues. Germline V gene lookup returns CDR1 DFQATT and CDR2 SNEGSKA (reference sequence). After removal of 3 bases from V and 4 bases from J, the junction contained 5 bases not matched to a gene. CDR3 bases: TGCAGTGCTAGTATGGGACAGGTTAATCAGCCCCAGCATTTT. Translation: CSASMGQVNQPQHF.

CDR3 DNA: TGCGCCAGCAGCTTGGTACTAGCGGGGGACGCGAACACCGGGGAGCTGTTTTTT. Translation gives CASSLVLAGDANTGELFF. The genes are TRBV5-1 and TRBJ2-2; TRBD2 matches 11 bases. Germline V gene data show CDR1 as SGHRS and CDR2 as YFSETQ. V lost 0 bases, J lost 0 bases, and 4 bases stayed unmatched. The CDR3 sequence is 18 residues long.

The chain employs TRBV19 and TRBJ2-7; 10 bases are a match to TRBD1. Germline V gene data show CDR1 as LNHDA and CDR2 as SQIVND (reference sequence). The CDR3 contains 15 residues. The junction had 5 bases not matched to a gene; V was cut back by 4 bases and J by 2 bases. CDR3 in amino acids: CASSRPGQGAYEQYF. CDR3 sequence (DNA): TGTGCCAGTAGTAGACCCGGACAGGGGGCCTACGAGCAGTACTTC.

This clone appeared a few times. The gene calls are TRBV2 and TRBJ1-5, with D maybe TRBD1 (5 bases). V was trimmed by 3 bases and J by 2 bases, leaving 14 bases between them. The CDR3 spans 16 residues. Germline V gene lookup returns CDR1 SNHLY and CDR2 FYNNEI. CDR3 protein: CASSELGRQGNQPQHF. The CDR3 nucleotides read TGTGCCAGCAGTGAGTTGGGGCGGCAGGGCAATCAGCCCCAGCATTTT.

The chain links TRBV7-2 to TRBJ1-1; D might be TRBD1 (5 bases). Looked up from germline, CDR1 is SGHTA and CDR2 is FQGNSA. V lost 7 bases to trimming and J lost 5 bases, with 20 bases between them. The CDR3 has 15 residues. The CDR3 DNA reads TGTGCCAGCACCCCCTTGGGGCCTCTGGGGACTGAAGCTTTCTTT. This translates into CASTPLGPLGTEAFF. Supplemented by reference TRBV7-2 and TRBJ1-1, the full variable domain reads GAGVSQSPSNKVTEKGKDVELRCDPISGHTALYWYRQSLGQGLEFLIYFQGNSAPDKSGLPSDRFSAERTGGSVSTLTIQRTQQEDSAVYLCASTPLGPLGTEAFFGQGTRLTVV.

This clone was counted between two and nine times. Other nucleotide sequences in the sample specify the same CDR3. The chain recombines TRBV5-6 with TRBJ2-3, with no clear D. This CDR3 has 11 residues. V gave up 2 bases and J gave up 4 bases, with 2 bases separating them. From germline, CDR1 is SGHDT and CDR2 YYEEEE. CDR3 protein: CASSLSDTQYF. CDR3 nucleotides: TGTGCCAGCAGCTTATCAGATACGCAGTATTTT.

The chain couples TRBV11-2 to TRBJ2-7; D gene unclear. V lost 5 bases and J 5 bases, leaving 7 bases between the germline ends. The CDR3 totals 11 residues. From germline, CDR1 is SGHAT and CDR2 FQNNGV. CDR3 bases: TGTGCCAGCAGCAAGAATCACGAGCAGTACTTC. Protein product: CASSKNHEQYF.

This chain uses TRBV5-1 with TRBJ2-5, with TRBD1 as a possible D gene (6 bases). Germline CDR1 and CDR2: SGHRS and YFSETQ. Trimming shortened V by 4 bases and J by 1 base, and 11 bases separated the two germline ends. The CDR3 is 14 residues long. DNA for the CDR3: TGCGCCAGCAGCATTGACAGGTTCCAAGAGACCCAGTACTTC. Translation: CASSIDRFQETQYF.

This sequence joins TRBV28 and TRBJ2-1; 11 bases match TRBD2. The V segment lost 2 bases and the J segment 9 bases; nucleotides outside the gene matches: 3. The CDR3 runs 14 residues. Germline V CDR1 and CDR2: MDHEN, SYDVKM. The CDR3, as DNA: TGTGCCAGCAGTTTACTAGCGGGAGGACGTGAGCAGTTCTTC. Translation: CASSLLAGGREQFF.

The chain combines TRBV5-5 with TRBJ1-5, with no clear D. The CDR3 runs 15 residues. CDR1 SGHKS and CDR2 YYEKEE come from the germline V gene (reference sequence). Trimming shortened V by 2 bases and J by 5 bases, and 14 bases separated the two germline ends. The CDR3 loop reads CASSLRGGLDQPQHF. The DNA of the CDR3 is TGTGCCAGCAGCTTACGGGGAGGGTTGGATCAGCCCCAGCATTTT.

The genes are TRBV5-5 and TRBJ2-3; no clear D. The V end lost 1 base, the J end lost 2 bases, and 11 bases lay between the germline ends. There are 15 residues in the CDR3. CDR1 SGHKS and CDR2 YYEKEE come from the germline V gene (reference sequence). CDR3 loop: CASSLKSGYTDTQYF. Written as DNA, the CDR3 is TGTGCCAGCAGCTTGAAGTCCGGTTACACAGATACGCAGTATTTT. Variable domain in full (rest from reference TRBV5-5 and TRBJ2-3): DAGVTQSPTHLIKTRGQQVTLRCSPISGHKSVSWYQQVLGQGPQFIFQYYEKEERGRGNFPDRFSARQFPNYSSELNVNALLLGDSALYLCASSLKSGYTDTQYFGPGTRLTVL.

This chain joins TRBV30 and TRBJ2-7; 7 positions agree with TRBD2. The CDR3 covers 16 residues. V lost 6 bases and J lost 6; bases outside the gene matches: 20. The germline gives CDR1 GTSNPN, CDR2 SVGIG (reference sequence). The chain's CDR3 is CACTKAGRFMAAEQYF. The CDR3 bases are TGTGCCTGCACAAAAGCGGGGCGATTTATGGCAGCCGAGCAGTACTTC.

The chain employs TRBV4-1 and TRBJ1-1; possible D gene TRBD1, 5 bases. The CDR3 consists of 15 residues. The germline gives CDR1 MGHRA, CDR2 YSYEKL. Trimming removed 1 base from V and 3 bases from J, with 12 bases in between. CDR3 residues: CASSQGPTGYTEAFF. The CDR3 DNA is TGCGCCAGCAGCCAAGGGCCCACAGGATACACTGAAGCTTTCTTT.

A few counts support this clone. The rearrangement links TRBV4-3 to TRBJ2-2; 7 bases are a match to TRBD2. Germline V gene sequence: CDR1 LGHNA, CDR2 YSLEER. The J segment lost 2 bases and the V segment lost 1 base, leaving 4 bases of the junction unmatched. The CDR3 extends over 16 amino acids. The CDR3 DNA sequence: TGCGCCAGCAGCCAAGCGTGGGGGGGAAACACCGGGGAGCTGTTTTTT. Amino acid sequence: CASSQAWGGNTGELFF.

CDR3 DNA sequence: TGTGCCACCAGGCAGGGTACCTCTGGAAACACCATATATTTT. As protein: CATRQGTSGNTIYF. The chain has TRBV15 and TRBJ1-3; D perhaps matches TRBD1 (5 bases). The CDR3 extends over 14 amino acids. V was cut by 6 bases and J by 0 bases, with 9 bases left in between. Germline V gene data show CDR1 as LNHNV and CDR2 as YYDKDF (reference sequence). The full variable domain, with the rest looked up from reference TRBV15 and TRBJ1-3, is DAMVIQNPRYQVTQFGKPVTLSCSQTLNHNVMYWYQQKSSQAPKLLFHYYDKDFNNEADTPDNFQSRRPNTSFCFLDIRSPGLGDTAMYLCATRQGTSGNTIYFGEGSWLTVV.

This rearrangement joins TRBV6-2 or TRBV6-3 to TRBJ2-7; 9 positions agree with TRBD2. The V segment lost 0 bases and the J segment 7 bases; nucleotides outside the gene matches: 7. CDR3 length equals 15 residues. From germline, CDR1 is MNHEY and CDR2 SVGEGT. The CDR3 here is CASSYSASGTNEQYF. In nucleotides, the CDR3 is TGTGCCAGCAGTTACTCGGCTAGCGGGACAAATGAGCAGTACTTC.